The 25 T cell receptor beta chains presented below share a single source sample, sequenced in a study of blood T cells in healthy people across ages. Alongside a J-beta primer mix, a sample-barcoded 5' primer served in a second PCR lasting about 7 to 11 cycles. A single record per CDR3 protein comes from TCRdb applying MiXCR to the 5' RACE reads. Here the sample spans about 2 million distinct CDR3 sequences, roughly 52% being singletons. The specimen was blood. The receptors derive from a woman aged 40-49 years in good health.

This sequence joins TRBV27 and TRBJ1-2; 12 bases align to TRBD1. The CDR3 extends over 15 amino acids. Germline-derived CDR1 and CDR2 are MNHEY and SMNVEV (reference sequence). The V gene end was trimmed by 5 bases and the J gene end by 8 bases; junction bases not matched to a gene: 9. The CDR3: CASSVGTGGMEGYTF. The CDR3 nucleotides are TGTGCCAGCAGTGTCGGGACAGGGGGCATGGAGGGCTACACCTTC.

J is TRBJ2-5 and V is TRBV7-2; weak D call: TRBD1 (5 bases). CDR3 length: 16 amino acids. V lost 5 bases and J 2 bases, leaving 18 bases between the germline ends. The germline V gene has CDR1 SGHTA and CDR2 FQGNSA. The chain's CDR3 is CASSTPSDILQETQYF. In DNA, the CDR3 is TGTGCCAGCAGCACCCCCTCGGACATACTACAAGAGACCCAGTACTTC.

This clonotype was counted between two and nine times. The genes are TRBV7-2 and TRBJ2-5; weak D call: TRBD1 (6 bases). The germline gives CDR1 SGHTA, CDR2 FQGNSA. V shed 0 bases and J shed 2 bases, with 16 bases lying between them. CDR3 length equals 17 residues. CDR3: CASSLALRGSPQETQYF. In DNA, the CDR3 is TGTGCCAGCAGCTTAGCGCTCAGGGGTTCCCCACAAGAGACCCAGTACTTC. Using reference TRBV7-2 and TRBJ2-5 for the parts outside the CDR3, the full variable domain is GAGVSQSPSNKVTEKGKDVELRCDPISGHTALYWYRQSLGQGLEFLIYFQGNSAPDKSGLPSDRFSAERTGGSVSTLTIQRTQQEDSAVYLCASSLALRGSPQETQYFGPGTRLLVL.

The rearrangement links TRBV5-1 to TRBJ2-3; 13 bases fit TRBD2. Germline values: CDR1 SGHRS, CDR2 YFSETQ. The CDR3 is 13 amino acids. Germline trimming cut 7 bases from V and 6 bases from J; bases unmatched to any gene: 2. The CDR3 is CASSGLAGDTQYF. CDR3 coding DNA: TGCGCCAGCTCGGGACTAGCGGGGGATACGCAGTATTTT.

This CDR3 reads CSASGLNGQSSDTQYF. The CDR3 coding sequence is TGCAGTGCATCGGGCTTGAATGGACAGAGTTCAGATACGCAGTATTTT. The V call is TRBV20-1, the J call TRBJ2-3, with D tentatively TRBD1 (6 bases). CDR1 and CDR2 from the germline V gene are DFQATT and SNEGSKA (reference sequence). The CDR3 runs to 16 residues. V dropped 6 bases and J dropped 4 bases, with 23 bases sitting between them.

The rearrangement joins TRBV24-1 to TRBJ2-1, with 10 bases identical to TRBD1. V shed 9 bases, J shed 0 bases, and the junction held 16 bases outside the gene matches. Germline V gives CDR1 KGHDR, CDR2 SFDVKD. There are 19 residues in the CDR3. The CDR3 DNA sequence: TGTGCCACCGGGGCCGTAGGACAGGGGGAGGGGAGCTCCTACAATGAGCAGTTCTTC. Protein product: CATGAVGQGEGSSYNEQFF.

As concerns this clonotype: At one of its ends the junction is not consistent with the germline gene, which may arise from a read error. The rearrangement uses TRBV5-1 and TRBJ1-4, with TRBD1 as a possible D gene (5 bases). Germline V gene sequence: CDR1 SGHRS, CDR2 YFSETQ. CDR3 length: 15 residues. CDR3 region: CASSLGRGFGEKLFF. Written as DNA, the CDR3 is TGCGCCAGCAGTTTGGGACGAGGGTTCGGTGAAAAACTGTTTTTT. Full variable domain (missing parts from reference TRBV5-1 and TRBJ1-4): KAGVTQTPRYLIKTRGQQVTLSCSPISGHRSVSWYQQTPGQGLQFLFEYFSETQRNKGNFPGRFSGRQFSNSRSEMNVSTLELGDSALYLCASSLGRGFGEKLFFGSGTQLSVL.

This clonotype was observed a few times. The rearrangement uses TRBV15 and TRBJ1-1; maybe TRBD1 (5 bases). The CDR3 loop spans 16 amino acids. The V end lost 1 base, the J end lost 0 bases, and 12 bases lay between the germline ends. CDR1 is LNHNV and CDR2 is YYDKDF in the germline V gene (reference sequence). CDR3 bases: TGTGCCACCAGCAGAGGGGTTTGGGGGATGAACACTGAAGCTTTCTTT. Translating it yields CATSRGVWGMNTEAFF. The variable domain in full, with the rest retrieved from reference TRBV15 and TRBJ1-1, is DAMVIQNPRYQVTQFGKPVTLSCSQTLNHNVMYWYQQKSSQAPKLLFHYYDKDFNNEADTPDNFQSRRPNTSFCFLDIRSPGLGDTAMYLCATSRGVWGMNTEAFFGQGTRLTVV.

The chain links TRBV20-1 to TRBJ2-1; D gene unclear. Germline V gene data show CDR1 as DFQATT and CDR2 as SNEGSKA (reference sequence). V shed 6 bases and J shed 0 bases, with 12 bases lying between them. CDR3 size: 14 residues. The CDR3 region has the DNA TGCAGTGCCGCCGTCATGAGCTCCTACAATGAGCAGTTCTTC. Amino acids: CSAAVMSSYNEQFF.

The chain recombines TRBV6-6 with TRBJ1-2; TRBD1 matches 8 bases. The CDR3 length is 16 residues. Trimming took 5 bases from V and 1 from J; bases not matched to a gene: 9. CDR1 and CDR2 (germline): MNHNY, SVGAGI (reference sequence). The chain's CDR3 is CASSKGLTGGNYGYTF. In nucleotides, the CDR3 is TGTGCCAGCAGTAAGGGGCTCACAGGGGGTAACTATGGCTACACCTTC.

The J gene is TRBJ1-4, the V gene TRBV12-3 or TRBV12-4; 8 bases are a match to TRBD1. J lost 6 bases, V lost 6 bases, and 6 bases had no gene match. CDR3 length: 14 residues. The CDR3, as DNA: TGTGCCAGCAGCCGACAGGGGTGGGATGAAAAACTGTTTTTT. Translation: CASSRQGWDEKLFF.

Only one count was recorded for this clonotype. The genes are TRBV20-1 and TRBJ2-5; D unclear. Trimming took 1 base from V and 3 from J, leaving 18 bases between them. The CDR3 is made up of 16 amino acids. Germline CDR1 is DFQATT and CDR2 is SNEGSKA (reference sequence). CDR3 amino acids: CSARAGPTWGKETQYF. As DNA, the CDR3 is TGCAGTGCTAGAGCCGGGCCCACGTGGGGAAAAGAGACCCAGTACTTC.

This clonotype was counted between two and nine times. V gene TRBV5-1 combines with J gene TRBJ2-7; no reliable D call. This CDR3 comprises 14 residues. CDR1 SGHRS and CDR2 YFSETQ come from the germline V gene. V dropped 0 bases and J dropped 2 bases, with 9 bases sitting between them. CDR3 protein: CASSLEQAPYEQYF. The CDR3 DNA reads TGCGCCAGCAGCTTGGAGCAGGCTCCCTACGAGCAGTACTTC.

This clonotype was counted at least ten times. The junction differs from germline at one of its ends, possibly a read error. The chain employs TRBV5-1 and TRBJ2-5; D remains ambiguous. Germline V CDR1 and CDR2: SGHRS, YFSETQ. The CDR3 runs 12 residues. The DNA for the CDR3 is TGTGCCAGCAGCGCCCCCCAGGAGACCCAGTACTTC. This encodes CASSAPQETQYF.

The chain has TRBV6-5 and TRBJ2-1; TRBD2 matches at 11 bases. The CDR3 is made up of 14 amino acids. The germline V gene has CDR1 MNHEY and CDR2 SVGAGI. Trimming took 10 bases from V and 5 from J; bases not matched to a gene: 7. CDR3 amino acids: CATGSGGAHNEQFF. The CDR3 bases are TGTGCCACCGGTAGCGGGGGGGCTCACAATGAGCAGTTCTTC.

DNA for the CDR3: TGTGCCAGCAGGACAGGGACAGGGATTAACTATGGCTACACCTTC. Amino acid sequence: CASRTGTGINYGYTF. The chain couples TRBV27 to TRBJ1-2; TRBD1 aligns across 9 bases. CDR1 and CDR2 from the germline V gene are MNHEY and SMNVEV (reference sequence). With 6 bases clipped from V and 1 base from J, the junction kept 6 bases outside the gene matches. The CDR3 contains 15 residues.

The J gene is TRBJ2-7, the V gene TRBV20-1, with unresolved D. The CDR3 extends over 14 amino acids. Per the germline V gene, CDR1 is DFQATT and CDR2 is SNEGSKA (reference sequence). With 2 bases removed from V and 2 bases from J, the gap between germline ends came to 13 bases. The CDR3 bases are TGCAGTGCTAGACAAAGGGCTGGGACCTACGAGCAGTACTTC. This gives the protein CSARQRAGTYEQYF.

This chain uses TRBV6-5 with TRBJ1-4; tentative D call: TRBD1 (5 bases). The CDR3 has 15 amino acids. V lost 5 bases, J lost 6 bases, and 16 bases lay in between. From germline, CDR1 is MNHEY and CDR2 SVGAGI. The CDR3 DNA is TGTGCCAGCAGTAAGCTATGGGGGGACGATGAAAAACTGTTTTTT. Protein product: CASSKLWGDDEKLFF.

V and J are TRBV4-3 and TRBJ2-7; no clear D gene. Germline V gene data show CDR1 as LGHNA and CDR2 as YSLEER. The CDR3 length is 15 residues. The V end was cut by 0 bases, the J end by 3 bases, with 12 bases between. The CDR3 bases are TGCGCCAGCAGCCAAGATGTCGGCGCAATCTACGAGCAGTACTTC. Its translation is CASSQDVGAIYEQYF.

The V and J genes are TRBV7-2 and TRBJ2-3; the D gene could be TRBD1 or TRBD2 (6 bases each). The germline CDR1 and CDR2 sequences are SGHTA and FQGNSA. The CDR3 extends over 16 amino acids. V was cut by 7 bases and J by 1 base, with 18 bases left in between. CDR3 nucleotide sequence: TGTGCCAGCAACCCAGGCGGGACACCCGGCACAGATACGCAGTATTTT. Protein sequence: CASNPGGTPGTDTQYF.

This chain joins TRBV20-1 and TRBJ2-3, with 10 bases aligning to TRBD2. In germline, CDR1 is DFQATT, CDR2 SNEGSKA (reference sequence). This CDR3 spans 17 amino acids. V was pared by 3 bases and J by 2 bases, with 11 bases of the junction left unmatched. As DNA, the CDR3 is TGCAGTGCTAGGGGGCTAGCGGGGGCTTTTTACACAGATACGCAGTATTTT. This translates into CSARGLAGAFYTDTQYF.

This clonotype was observed a handful of times. This chain uses TRBV6-4 with TRBJ2-1, with D possibly matching TRBD1 (6 bases). Germline CDR1 is MRHNA and CDR2 is SNTAGT. The CDR3 runs to 14 residues. Trimming stripped 4 bases from V and 0 bases from J, with 7 bases between. The CDR3 spells CASSARGSYNEQFF. The CDR3 DNA follows: TGTGCCAGCAGTGCCAGGGGCTCCTACAATGAGCAGTTCTTC.

The CDR3 protein is CASSPQATYGYTF. In nucleotides, the CDR3 is TGTGCCAGCAGTCCACAGGCTACCTATGGCTACACCTTC. J is TRBJ1-2 and V is TRBV12-3 or TRBV12-4, with D possibly matching TRBD1 (5 bases). Trimming took 5 bases from V and 4 from J, leaving 11 bases between them. This CDR3 is built from 13 residues.

The table lists this clonotype with a few counts. The V gene is TRBV7-8, the J gene TRBJ2-5; perhaps TRBD1 as D (6 bases). The CDR3 length is 13 residues. CDR1 is SGHVS and CDR2 is FQNEAQ in the germline V gene. V was trimmed by 5 bases and J by 3 bases, leaving 10 bases between them. The CDR3 coding sequence is TGTGCCAGCAGCCACGGGACAAAAGAGACCCAGTACTTC. It encodes CASSHGTKETQYF.

V and J are TRBV12-3 or TRBV12-4 and TRBJ1-1; D is uncertain. V shed 2 bases and J shed 5 bases, with 15 bases lying between them. This CDR3 spans 15 amino acids. CDR3 loop: CASSLTVPTGTEAFF. In DNA, the CDR3 is TGTGCCAGCAGTTTAACGGTGCCCACGGGGACTGAAGCTTTCTTT.